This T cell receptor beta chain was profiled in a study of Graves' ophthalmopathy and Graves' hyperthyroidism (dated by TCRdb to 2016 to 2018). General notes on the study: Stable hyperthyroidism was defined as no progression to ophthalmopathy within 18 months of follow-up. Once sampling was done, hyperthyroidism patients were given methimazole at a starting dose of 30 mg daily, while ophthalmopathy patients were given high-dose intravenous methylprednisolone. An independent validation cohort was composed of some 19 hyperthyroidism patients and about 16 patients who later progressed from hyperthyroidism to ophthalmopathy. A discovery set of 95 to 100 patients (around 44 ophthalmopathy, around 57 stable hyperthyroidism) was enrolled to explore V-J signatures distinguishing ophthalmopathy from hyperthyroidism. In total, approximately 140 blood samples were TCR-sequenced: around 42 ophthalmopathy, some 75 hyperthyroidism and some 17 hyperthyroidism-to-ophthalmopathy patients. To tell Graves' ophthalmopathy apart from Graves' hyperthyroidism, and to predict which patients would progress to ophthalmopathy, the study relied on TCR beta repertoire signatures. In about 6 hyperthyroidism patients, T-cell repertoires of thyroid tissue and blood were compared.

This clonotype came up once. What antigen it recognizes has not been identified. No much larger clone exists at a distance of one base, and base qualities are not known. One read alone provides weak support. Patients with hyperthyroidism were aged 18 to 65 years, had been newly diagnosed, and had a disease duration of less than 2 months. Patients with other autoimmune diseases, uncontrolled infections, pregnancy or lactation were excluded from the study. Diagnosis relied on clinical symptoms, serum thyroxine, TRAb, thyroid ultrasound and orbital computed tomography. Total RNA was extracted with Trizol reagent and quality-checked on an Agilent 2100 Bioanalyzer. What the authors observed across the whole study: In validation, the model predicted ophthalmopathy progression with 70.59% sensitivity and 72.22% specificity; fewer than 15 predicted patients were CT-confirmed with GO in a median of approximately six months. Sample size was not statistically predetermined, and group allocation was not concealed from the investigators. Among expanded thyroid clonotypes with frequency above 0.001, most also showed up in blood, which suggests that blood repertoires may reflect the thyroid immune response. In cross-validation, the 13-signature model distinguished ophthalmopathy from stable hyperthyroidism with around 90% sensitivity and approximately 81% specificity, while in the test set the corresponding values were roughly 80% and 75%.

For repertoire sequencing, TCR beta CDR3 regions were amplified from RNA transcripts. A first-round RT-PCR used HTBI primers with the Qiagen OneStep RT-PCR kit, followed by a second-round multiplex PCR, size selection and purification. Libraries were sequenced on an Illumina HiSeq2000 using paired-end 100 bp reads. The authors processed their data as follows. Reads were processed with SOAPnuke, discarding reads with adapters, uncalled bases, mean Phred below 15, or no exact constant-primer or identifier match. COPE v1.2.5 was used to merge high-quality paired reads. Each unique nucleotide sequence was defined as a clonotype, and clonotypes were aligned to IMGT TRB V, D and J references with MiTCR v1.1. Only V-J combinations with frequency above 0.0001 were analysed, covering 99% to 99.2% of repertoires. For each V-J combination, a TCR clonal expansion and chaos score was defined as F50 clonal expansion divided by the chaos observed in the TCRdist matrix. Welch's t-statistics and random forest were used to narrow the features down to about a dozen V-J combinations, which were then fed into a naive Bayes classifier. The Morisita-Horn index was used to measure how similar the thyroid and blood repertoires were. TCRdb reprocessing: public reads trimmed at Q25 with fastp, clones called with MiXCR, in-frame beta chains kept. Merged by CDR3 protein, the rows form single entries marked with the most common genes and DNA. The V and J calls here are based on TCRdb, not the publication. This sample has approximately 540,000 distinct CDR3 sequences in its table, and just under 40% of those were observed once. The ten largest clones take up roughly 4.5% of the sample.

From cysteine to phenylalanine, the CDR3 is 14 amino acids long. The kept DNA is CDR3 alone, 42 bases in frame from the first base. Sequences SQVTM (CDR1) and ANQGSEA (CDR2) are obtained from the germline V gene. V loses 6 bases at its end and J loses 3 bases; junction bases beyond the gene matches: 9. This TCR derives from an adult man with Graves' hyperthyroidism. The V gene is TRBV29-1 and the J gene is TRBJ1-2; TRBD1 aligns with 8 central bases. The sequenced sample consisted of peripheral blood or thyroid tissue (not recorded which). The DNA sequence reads TGCAGCGTGGATGCCGGGACAGGACACTATGGCTACACCTTC. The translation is CSVDAGTGHYGYTF.